The 2 T cell receptor beta chains presented below share a single source sample, sequenced in a study of a mutant IDH1 vaccine in newly diagnosed glioma. The time point was: week 11, during vaccination. Vaccination comprised doses that each held 300 ug of mutant IDH1 20-mer peptide, plus topical imiquimod. Here immunoSEQ multiplex PCR was the method, and the copy in TCRdb shows in-frame clones only, minus some. The sample includes around 66,000 clones, 80% of them seen just once. No cognate antigen is known for these TCRs. The starting material was PBMCs, obtained from a glioma patient whose treatment included an IDH1 peptide vaccine. The receptors come from a man in his forties or fifties with glioma.

The chain's CDR3 is CASSLGGQNTEAFF. The DNA for the CDR3 is TGTGCCAGCAGCTTAGGGGGGCAGAACACTGAAGCTTTCTTT. The chain carries TRBV7-6 and TRBJ1-1, with D perhaps matching TRBD1 (6 bases). Germline assignment: CDR1 SGHVS and CDR2 FNYEAQ. V lost 1 base, J lost 1 base, and 7 bases lay in between. The CDR3 runs to 14 residues. Supplemented by reference TRBV7-6 and TRBJ1-1, the full variable domain reads GAGVSQSPRYKVTKRGQDVALRCDPISGHVSLYWYRQALGQGPEFLTYFNYEAQQDKSGLPNDRFSAERPEGSISTLTIQRTEQRDSAMYRCASSLGGQNTEAFFGQGTRLTVV.

The V call is TRBV5-1, the J call TRBJ2-6; TRBD1 is a possible D gene (5 bases). CDR3 length equals 21 residues. V lost 0 bases and J 0 bases, leaving 22 bases between the germline ends. Germline V gene sequence: CDR1 SGHRS, CDR2 YFSETQ. The DNA for the CDR3 is TGCGCCAGCAGCTTGGCCACAGGACGGGCGACAACCCGCTCTGGGGCCAACGTCCTGACTTTC. Amino acid sequence: CASSLATGRATTRSGANVLTF.